In its sample, the clone carrying this T cell receptor (beta chain) was seen a few times. TCR beta VDJ combinations and CDR3 sequences were profiled from genomic DNA. One entry per CDR3 protein, called by TCRdb with MiXCR from the reads. The profile covers about 160,000 distinct CDR3 sequences, with 40% to 55% appearing a single time and roughly 3.5% taken by the ten largest. This sample is part of a study of CD8+CD57+ T cells in acquired aplastic anemia. An expansion of CD8+CD57+ cells by flow cytometry had been shown in patients chosen for sequencing. This receptor was identified in a human donor with aplastic anemia. Input material: sorted CD4+, CD8+, or CD8+CD57+ T cells (not recorded which) from PBMCs.

CDR3 nucleotide sequence: TGTGCACCTCCGTGCTCCTACGAGCAGTACGTC. Translation: CAPPCSYEQYV. The chain is built from TRBV10-3 and TRBJ2-7; D not certain. The CDR3 length is 11 residues. CDR1 ENHRY and CDR2 SYGVKD come from the germline V gene.